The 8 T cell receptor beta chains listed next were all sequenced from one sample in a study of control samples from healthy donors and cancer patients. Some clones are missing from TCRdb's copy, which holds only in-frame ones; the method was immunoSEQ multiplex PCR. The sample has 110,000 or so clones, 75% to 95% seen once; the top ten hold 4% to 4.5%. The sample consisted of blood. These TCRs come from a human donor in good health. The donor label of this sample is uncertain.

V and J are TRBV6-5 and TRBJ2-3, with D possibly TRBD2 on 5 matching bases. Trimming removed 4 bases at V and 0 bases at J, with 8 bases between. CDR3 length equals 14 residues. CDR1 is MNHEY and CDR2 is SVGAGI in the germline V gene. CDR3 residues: CASSSRTSTDTQYF. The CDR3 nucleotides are TGTGCCAGCAGTTCAAGGACTAGCACAGATACGCAGTATTTT.

The CDR3 DNA sequence: TGTGCCAGCAGCCAAGATTGGTCCTCGAAGGGCCTGAGAGCTTTCTTT. Translation: CASSQDWSSKGLRAFF. V and J are TRBV4-2 and TRBJ1-1; no reliable D call. The CDR3 is 16 amino acids. Germline assignment: CDR1 LGHNA and CDR2 YNFKEQ. The ends were cut back, 0 bases at V and 10 bases at J, with 21 bases in the middle.

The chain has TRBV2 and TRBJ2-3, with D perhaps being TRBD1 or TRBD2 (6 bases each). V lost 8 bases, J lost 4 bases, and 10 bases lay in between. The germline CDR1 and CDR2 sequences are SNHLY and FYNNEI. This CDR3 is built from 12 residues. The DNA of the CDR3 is TGTGCCAGCGAGGGGGGCGCAGATACGCAGTATTTT. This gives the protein CASEGGADTQYF. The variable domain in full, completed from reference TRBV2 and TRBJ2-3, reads EPEVTQTPSHQVTQMGQEVILRCVPISNHLYFYWYRQILGQKVEFLVSFYNNEISEKSEIFDDQFSVERPDGSNFTLKIRSTKLEDSAMYFCASEGGADTQYFGPGTRLTVL.

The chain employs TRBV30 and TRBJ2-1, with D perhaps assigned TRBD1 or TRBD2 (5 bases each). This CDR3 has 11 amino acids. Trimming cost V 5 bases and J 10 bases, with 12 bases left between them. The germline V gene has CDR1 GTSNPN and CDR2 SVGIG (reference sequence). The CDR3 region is CAWQGALEQFF. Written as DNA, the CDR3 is TGTGCCTGGCAGGGAGCGCTCGAGCAGTTCTTC.

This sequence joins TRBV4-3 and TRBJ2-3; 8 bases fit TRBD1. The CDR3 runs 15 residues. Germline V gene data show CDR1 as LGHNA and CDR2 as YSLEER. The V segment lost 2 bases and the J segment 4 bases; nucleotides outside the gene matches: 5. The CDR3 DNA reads TGCGCCAGCAGCCAAAACAGGGGGGCCGCAGATACGCAGTATTTT. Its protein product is CASSQNRGAADTQYF.

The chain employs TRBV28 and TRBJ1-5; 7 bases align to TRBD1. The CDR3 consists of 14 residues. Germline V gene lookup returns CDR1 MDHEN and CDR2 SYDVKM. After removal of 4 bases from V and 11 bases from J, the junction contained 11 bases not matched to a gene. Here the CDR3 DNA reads TGTGCCAGCAGTTCCGCGGACAGGCGATTCACCCAGCATTTT. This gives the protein CASSSADRRFTQHF.

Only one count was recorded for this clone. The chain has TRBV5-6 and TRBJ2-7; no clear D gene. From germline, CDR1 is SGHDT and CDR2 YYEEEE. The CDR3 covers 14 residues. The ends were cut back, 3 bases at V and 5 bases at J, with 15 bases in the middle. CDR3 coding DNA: TGTGCCAGCAGCTCCAGCCTGGTTTTGGACGAGCAGTACTTC. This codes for CASSSSLVLDEQYF.

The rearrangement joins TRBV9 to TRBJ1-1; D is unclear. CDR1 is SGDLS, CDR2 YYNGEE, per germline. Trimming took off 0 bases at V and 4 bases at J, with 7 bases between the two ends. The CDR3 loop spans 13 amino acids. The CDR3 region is CASSVDTGTEAFF. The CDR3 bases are TGTGCCAGCAGCGTAGATACGGGCACTGAAGCTTTCTTT. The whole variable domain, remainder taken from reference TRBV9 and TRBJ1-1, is DSGVTQTPKHLITATGQRVTLRCSPRSGDLSVYWYQQSLDQGLQFLIQYYNGEERAKGNILERFSAQQFPDLHSELNLSSLELGDSALYFCASSVDTGTEAFFGQGTRLTVV.